This is a list of T cell receptor beta chains from one sample in a study of shared clonotypes between healthy human individuals. The method was immunoSEQ multiplex PCR; TCRdb's version includes in-frame clones alone and lacks a portion of them. The sample lists 2.5 million or so clones; roughly nine tenths were seen once. The sequencing input was naive CD4+ T cells sorted from blood. The receptors here all came from a young man in good health. CDR3s include the opening cysteine and the closing phenylalanine or tryptophan. Each record gives: J gene, CDR3 length, V gene, clone size, D gene, CDR3 DNA, CDR3 protein. A D gene is named only where the DNA matches it firmly. The size entry is marked missing in some rows and otherwise reads once, few, many or a size class.

j_call: TRBJ1-4; cdr3_length: 13; v_call: TRBV10-3; clone_size: few; d_call: -; cdr3_nt: TGTGCCATCAGTTCATCAACTAATGAAAAACTGTTTTTT; cdr3_aa: CAISSSTNEKLFF
j_call: TRBJ2-3; cdr3_length: 15; v_call: TRBV6-1; clone_size: -; d_call: TRBD1; cdr3_nt: TGTGCCAGCAGTGCGGGACAGGGGGGCACAGATACGCAGTATTTT; cdr3_aa: CASSAGQGGTDTQYF
j_call: TRBJ1-5; cdr3_length: 13; v_call: TRBV30; clone_size: few; d_call: -; cdr3_nt: TGTGCCTGGAGTGCATGGGGGAGACAGCCCCAGCATTTT; cdr3_aa: CAWSAWGRQPQHF
j_call: TRBJ1-1; cdr3_length: 14; v_call: TRBV19; clone_size: -; d_call: TRBD1; cdr3_nt: TGTGCCAGTTCTGAACAACAGGGGAAGAATGAAGCTTTCTTT; cdr3_aa: CASSEQQGKNEAFF
j_call: TRBJ2-7; cdr3_length: 15; v_call: TRBV9; clone_size: -; d_call: -; cdr3_nt: TGTGCCAGCAGCGTAGGGGGGCAGGGAGGCAACGAGCAGTACTTC; cdr3_aa: CASSVGGQGGNEQYF
j_call: TRBJ2-3; cdr3_length: 15; v_call: TRBV10-2; clone_size: -; d_call: -; cdr3_nt: TGCGCCAGCAGTGAGTGGCGGGGGCACACAGATACGCAGTATTTT; cdr3_aa: CASSEWRGHTDTQYF
j_call: TRBJ2-1; cdr3_length: 15; v_call: TRBV27; clone_size: -; d_call: -; cdr3_nt: TGTGCCAGCAGTTTTGTGCGGGGTTCCTACAATGAGCAGTTCTTC; cdr3_aa: CASSFVRGSYNEQFF
j_call: TRBJ2-5; cdr3_length: 16; v_call: TRBV5-4; clone_size: -; d_call: -; cdr3_nt: TGTGCCAGCAGCGGGGGAAGGGGCGGGGCGGTAGAGACCCAGTACTTC; cdr3_aa: CASSGGRGGAVETQYF
j_call: TRBJ2-1; cdr3_length: 15; v_call: TRBV7-9; clone_size: -; d_call: -; cdr3_nt: TGTGCCAGCAGCTTATCGAGACTAGCCTACAATGAGCAGTTCTTC; cdr3_aa: CASSLSRLAYNEQFF
j_call: TRBJ2-4; cdr3_length: 16; v_call: TRBV27; clone_size: -; d_call: TRBD1; cdr3_nt: TGTGCCAGCAGTCTACGACAGGGCTTAGCCAAAAACATTCAGTACTTC; cdr3_aa: CASSLRQGLAKNIQYF
j_call: TRBJ1-4; cdr3_length: 14; v_call: TRBV19; clone_size: few; d_call: -; cdr3_nt: TGTGCCAGTAGTTCGGGACGGATTAATGAAAAACTGTTTTTT; cdr3_aa: CASSSGRINEKLFF
j_call: TRBJ1-3; cdr3_length: 17; v_call: TRBV7-9; clone_size: -; d_call: -; cdr3_nt: TGTGCCAGCAGCAATATTCTATTACAGTACTCTGGAAACACCATATATTTT; cdr3_aa: CASSNILLQYSGNTIYF
j_call: TRBJ1-3; cdr3_length: 15; v_call: TRBV5-4; clone_size: -; d_call: TRBD1; cdr3_nt: TGTGCCAGCAGCCCACAGGGGGGCTCTGGAAACACCATATATTTT; cdr3_aa: CASSPQGGSGNTIYF
j_call: TRBJ2-5; cdr3_length: 16; v_call: TRBV6-5; clone_size: -; d_call: -; cdr3_nt: TGTGCCAGCAGTTACTCAAATCCAGGATCATTAGAGACCCAGTACTTC; cdr3_aa: CASSYSNPGSLETQYF
j_call: TRBJ2-2; cdr3_length: 15; v_call: TRBV5-1; clone_size: -; d_call: -; cdr3_nt: TGCGCCAGCAGCTTGGTTGGGGGCGGCACCGGGGAGCTGTTTTTT; cdr3_aa: CASSLVGGGTGELFF
j_call: TRBJ1-1; cdr3_length: 13; v_call: TRBV7-9; clone_size: -; d_call: -; cdr3_nt: TGTGCCAGCAGCTTCGGCACTAACACTGAAGCTTTCTTT; cdr3_aa: CASSFGTNTEAFF
j_call: TRBJ1-1; cdr3_length: 14; v_call: TRBV2; clone_size: -; d_call: -; cdr3_nt: TGTGCCAGCAGTGAAGTTGCGGGGGCGGGTGAAGCTTTCTTT; cdr3_aa: CASSEVAGAGEAFF
j_call: TRBJ2-2; cdr3_length: 16; v_call: TRBV5-1; clone_size: -; d_call: -; cdr3_nt: TGCGCCAGCAGCGCAAGGACTGACTGGGGTTCCGGGGAGCTGTTTTTT; cdr3_aa: CASSARTDWGSGELFF
j_call: TRBJ1-2; cdr3_length: 13; v_call: TRBV30; clone_size: -; d_call: TRBD1; cdr3_nt: TGTGCCTGGAGTGTACAGGGGGTCGTTGGCTACACCTTC; cdr3_aa: CAWSVQGVVGYTF
j_call: TRBJ1-5; cdr3_length: 15; v_call: TRBV18; clone_size: -; d_call: -; cdr3_nt: TGTGCCAGCTCACCACAGTCTGGATCCTTAGGGCCCCAGCATTTT; cdr3_aa: CASSPQSGSLGPQHF
j_call: TRBJ1-2; cdr3_length: 15; v_call: TRBV7-2; clone_size: -; d_call: TRBD1; cdr3_nt: TGTGCCAGCAGCTTAGTCCAGGGGGGTAACTATGGCTACACCTTC; cdr3_aa: CASSLVQGGNYGYTF
j_call: TRBJ2-3; cdr3_length: 16; v_call: TRBV6-5; clone_size: -; d_call: TRBD2; cdr3_nt: TGTGCCAGCAGTTACGAACTAGCGTCTAGCACAGATACGCAGTATTTT; cdr3_aa: CASSYELASSTDTQYF
j_call: TRBJ2-1; cdr3_length: 12; v_call: TRBV30; clone_size: -; d_call: -; cdr3_nt: TGTGCCTGGAGGGAGAAATACAATGAGCAGTTCTTC; cdr3_aa: CAWREKYNEQFF
j_call: TRBJ2-7; cdr3_length: 13; v_call: TRBV7-2; clone_size: -; d_call: TRBD2; cdr3_nt: TGTGCCAGCAGCTTAGGGAGCGGGAACGAGCAGTACTTC; cdr3_aa: CASSLGSGNEQYF
j_call: TRBJ2-2; cdr3_length: 16; v_call: TRBV9; clone_size: -; d_call: TRBD1; cdr3_nt: TGTGCCAGCAGCGTAACAGGGGGGACGAACACCGGGGAGCTGTTTTTT; cdr3_aa: CASSVTGGTNTGELFF
j_call: TRBJ1-1; cdr3_length: 16; v_call: TRBV5-4; clone_size: -; d_call: -; cdr3_nt: TGTGCCAGCAGCTTGGGAGGGCGGCCCTCAAACACTGAAGCTTTCTTT; cdr3_aa: CASSLGGRPSNTEAFF
j_call: TRBJ1-6; cdr3_length: 17; v_call: TRBV21-1; clone_size: -; d_call: -; cdr3_nt: TGTGCCAGCAGCAGGGGACGGGAGAGCTCCTATAATTCACCCCTCCACTTT; cdr3_aa: CASSRGRESSYNSPLHF
j_call: TRBJ1-3; cdr3_length: 14; v_call: TRBV10-1; clone_size: -; d_call: TRBD1; cdr3_nt: TGCGCCAGCAGCACGACAGGGTACGGAAACACCATATATTTT; cdr3_aa: CASSTTGYGNTIYF
j_call: TRBJ2-7; cdr3_length: 16; v_call: TRBV10-2; clone_size: -; d_call: TRBD2; cdr3_nt: TGCGCCAGCAGTGAGCCCGGGACTAGCCCGCTTGGCGAGCAGTACTTC; cdr3_aa: CASSEPGTSPLGEQYF
j_call: TRBJ2-3; cdr3_length: 14; v_call: TRBV5-1; clone_size: -; d_call: -; cdr3_nt: TGCGCCAGCAGCTTAGGTGGCTTGGCAGATACGCAGTATTTT; cdr3_aa: CASSLGGLADTQYF
j_call: TRBJ1-1; cdr3_length: 19; v_call: TRBV11-2; clone_size: -; d_call: TRBD1; cdr3_nt: TGTGCCAGCAGCTTAAGTTTGGGACAGTCCCTCACAGGGAGCACTGAAGCTTTCTTT; cdr3_aa: CASSLSLGQSLTGSTEAFF
j_call: TRBJ1-1; cdr3_length: 14; v_call: TRBV28; clone_size: -; d_call: -; cdr3_nt: TGTGCCAGCGGAACCCTCGAAAGGGGGTCCGAAGCTTTCTTT; cdr3_aa: CASGTLERGSEAFF
j_call: TRBJ2-1; cdr3_length: 16; v_call: TRBV10-1; clone_size: -; d_call: TRBD2; cdr3_nt: TGCGCCAGCAGCCCTCAAGCGGGAGGGCCGGACAATGAGCAGTTCTTC; cdr3_aa: CASSPQAGGPDNEQFF
j_call: TRBJ2-7; cdr3_length: 14; v_call: TRBV5-1; clone_size: -; d_call: TRBD1; cdr3_nt: TGCGCCAGCAGGCACAGGGGGGACTCCTACGAGCAGTACTTC; cdr3_aa: CASRHRGDSYEQYF
j_call: TRBJ2-5; cdr3_length: 14; v_call: TRBV5-1; clone_size: -; d_call: -; cdr3_nt: TGCGCCAGCAGCTTGGGAGGGGCAAAAGAGACCCAGTACTTC; cdr3_aa: CASSLGGAKETQYF
j_call: TRBJ1-1; cdr3_length: 16; v_call: TRBV7-2; clone_size: -; d_call: TRBD1; cdr3_nt: TGTGCCAGCAGCTTAGCCGACAGGGGGCTGAGCACTGAAGCTTTCTTT; cdr3_aa: CASSLADRGLSTEAFF
j_call: TRBJ2-7; cdr3_length: 13; v_call: TRBV5-1; clone_size: -; d_call: -; cdr3_nt: TGCGCCAGCAGCTTGGGGTCAGGAGGCGAGCAGTACTTC; cdr3_aa: CASSLGSGGEQYF
j_call: TRBJ2-5; cdr3_length: 18; v_call: TRBV11-2; clone_size: -; d_call: -; cdr3_nt: TGTGCCAGCAGCTTTATCTCGGGAGAGGCCGAACGAAGCGTGACCCAGTACTTC; cdr3_aa: CASSFISGEAERSVTQYF
j_call: TRBJ2-5; cdr3_length: 12; v_call: TRBV10-2; clone_size: -; d_call: -; cdr3_nt: TGCGCCAGCAGTGAGTCCCTTGGAGCCCAGTACTTC; cdr3_aa: CASSESLGAQYF
j_call: TRBJ2-5; cdr3_length: 15; v_call: TRBV28; clone_size: -; d_call: TRBD2; cdr3_nt: TGTGCCAGCAGATCGAATAGCGGGGGAGCAGAGACCCAGTACTTC; cdr3_aa: CASRSNSGGAETQYF
j_call: TRBJ2-5; cdr3_length: 13; v_call: TRBV6-5; clone_size: -; d_call: -; cdr3_nt: TGTGCCAGCAGTTTAGGACTGCAAGAGACCCAGTACTTC; cdr3_aa: CASSLGLQETQYF
j_call: TRBJ1-1; cdr3_length: 12; v_call: TRBV6-5; clone_size: -; d_call: -; cdr3_nt: TGTGCCAGCAGTTCCACCCAGGGCCGGGCTTTCTTT; cdr3_aa: CASSSTQGRAFF
j_call: TRBJ1-5; cdr3_length: 13; v_call: TRBV19; clone_size: -; d_call: -; cdr3_nt: TGTGCCAGTAAAGGGCAGGGTAGTCAGCCCCAGCATTTT; cdr3_aa: CASKGQGSQPQHF
j_call: TRBJ2-6; cdr3_length: 15; v_call: TRBV5-1; clone_size: -; d_call: -; cdr3_nt: TGCGCCAGCAGCTTCACAGGGACCGGGGCCAACGTCCTGACTTTC; cdr3_aa: CASSFTGTGANVLTF
j_call: TRBJ2-3; cdr3_length: 17; v_call: TRBV19; clone_size: -; d_call: -; cdr3_nt: TGTGCCAGTAGTATAGTAGCCTTAGGGACAACGACAGATACGCAGTATTTT; cdr3_aa: CASSIVALGTTTDTQYF
j_call: TRBJ1-5; cdr3_length: 14; v_call: TRBV18; clone_size: few; d_call: -; cdr3_nt: TGTGCCAGCTCACCGACGGATAGCAATCAGCCCCAGCATTTT; cdr3_aa: CASSPTDSNQPQHF
j_call: TRBJ2-7; cdr3_length: 15; v_call: TRBV6-5; clone_size: -; d_call: -; cdr3_nt: TGTGCCAGCAGTTACATGCTCGGTGCCGACTACGAGCAGTACTTC; cdr3_aa: CASSYMLGADYEQYF
j_call: TRBJ2-1; cdr3_length: 15; v_call: TRBV5-1; clone_size: -; d_call: TRBD2; cdr3_nt: TGCGCCAGCAGCCAGGGACTAGCGGACTACAATGAGCAGTTCTTC; cdr3_aa: CASSQGLADYNEQFF
j_call: TRBJ2-1; cdr3_length: 16; v_call: TRBV27; clone_size: -; d_call: -; cdr3_nt: TGTGCCAGCACCTGGAACGGGGAGATATCCTACAATGAGCAGTTCTTC; cdr3_aa: CASTWNGEISYNEQFF
j_call: TRBJ2-1; cdr3_length: 15; v_call: TRBV5-6; clone_size: -; d_call: -; cdr3_nt: TGTGCCAGCAGCTTCCCGGGAGCGCTGATAAATGAGCAGTTCTTC; cdr3_aa: CASSFPGALINEQFF
j_call: TRBJ2-7; cdr3_length: 14; v_call: TRBV15; clone_size: -; d_call: -; cdr3_nt: TGTGCCACCAGCAGAGGAGGGGACTCTTACGAGCAGTACTTC; cdr3_aa: CATSRGGDSYEQYF
j_call: TRBJ2-7; cdr3_length: 19; v_call: TRBV10-3; clone_size: -; d_call: TRBD1; cdr3_nt: TGTGCCATCAGTGAGCCTGTCAGCTCACAGGGGAGACAAAGCTACGAGCAGTACTTC; cdr3_aa: CAISEPVSSQGRQSYEQYF
j_call: TRBJ1-2; cdr3_length: 14; v_call: TRBV2; clone_size: -; d_call: -; cdr3_nt: TGTGCCAGCAGTTTAATAATAGGCAACTATGGCTACACCTTC; cdr3_aa: CASSLIIGNYGYTF
j_call: TRBJ2-5; cdr3_length: 15; v_call: TRBV5-4; clone_size: -; d_call: TRBD1; cdr3_nt: TGTGCCAGCAGCCCTGGGGGCAGGGGGCAAGAGACCCAGTACTTC; cdr3_aa: CASSPGGRGQETQYF
j_call: TRBJ2-1; cdr3_length: 15; v_call: TRBV7-2; clone_size: -; d_call: -; cdr3_nt: TGTGCCAGCAGCCCCCAGGGAAGCTCCTACAATGAGCAGTTCTTC; cdr3_aa: CASSPQGSSYNEQFF